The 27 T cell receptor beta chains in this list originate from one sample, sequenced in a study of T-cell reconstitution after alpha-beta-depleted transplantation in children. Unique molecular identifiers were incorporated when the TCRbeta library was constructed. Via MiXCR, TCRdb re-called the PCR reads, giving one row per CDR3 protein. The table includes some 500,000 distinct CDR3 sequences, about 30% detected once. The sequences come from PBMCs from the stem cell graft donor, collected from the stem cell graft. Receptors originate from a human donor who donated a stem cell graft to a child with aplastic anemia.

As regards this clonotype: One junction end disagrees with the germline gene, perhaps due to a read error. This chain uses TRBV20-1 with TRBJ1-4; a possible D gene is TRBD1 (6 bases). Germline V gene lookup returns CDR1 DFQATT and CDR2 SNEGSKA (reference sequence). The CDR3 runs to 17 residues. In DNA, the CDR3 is TGCGGTGCTAGAGATTTCCGGGCCTCAGGGGCTAATGAAAAACTGTTTTTT. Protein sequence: CGARDFRASGANEKLFF.

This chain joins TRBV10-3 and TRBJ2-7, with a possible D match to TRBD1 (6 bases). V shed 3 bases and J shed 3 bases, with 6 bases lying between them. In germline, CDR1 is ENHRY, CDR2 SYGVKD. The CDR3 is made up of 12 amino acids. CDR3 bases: TGTGCCATCAGTGAAGGGGGCTACGAGCAGTACTTC. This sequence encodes CAISEGGYEQYF.

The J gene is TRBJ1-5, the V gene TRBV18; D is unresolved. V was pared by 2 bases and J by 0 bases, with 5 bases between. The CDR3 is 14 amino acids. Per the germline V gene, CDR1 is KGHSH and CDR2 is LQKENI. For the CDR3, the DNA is TGTGCCAGCTCACCAGCCCCTAGCAATCAGCCCCAGCATTTT. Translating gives CASSPAPSNQPQHF.

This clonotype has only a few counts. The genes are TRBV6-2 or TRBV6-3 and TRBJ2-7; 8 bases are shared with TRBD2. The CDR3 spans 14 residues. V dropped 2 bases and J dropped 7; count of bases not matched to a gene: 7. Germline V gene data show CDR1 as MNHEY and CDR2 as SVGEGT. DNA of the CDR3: TGTGCCAGCAGTTACGGCGGGAGGCCCTTGGAGCAGTACGTC. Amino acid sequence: CASSYGGRPLEQYV.

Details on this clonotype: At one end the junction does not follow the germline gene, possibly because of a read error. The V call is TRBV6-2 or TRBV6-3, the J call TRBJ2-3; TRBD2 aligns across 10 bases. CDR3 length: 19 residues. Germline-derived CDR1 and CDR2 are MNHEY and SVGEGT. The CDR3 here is CASSYFSGTSVMDHDTQYF. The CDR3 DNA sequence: TGTGCCAGCAGTTACTTTTCCGGGACTAGCGTAATGGACCACGATACGCAGTATTTC.

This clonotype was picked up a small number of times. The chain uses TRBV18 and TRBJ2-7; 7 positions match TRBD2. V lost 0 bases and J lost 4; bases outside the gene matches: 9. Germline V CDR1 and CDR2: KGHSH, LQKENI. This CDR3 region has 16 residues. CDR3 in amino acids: CASSPPRTSRAYEQYF. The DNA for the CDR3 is TGTGCCAGCTCACCACCGAGGACTAGTAGAGCTTACGAGCAGTACTTC.

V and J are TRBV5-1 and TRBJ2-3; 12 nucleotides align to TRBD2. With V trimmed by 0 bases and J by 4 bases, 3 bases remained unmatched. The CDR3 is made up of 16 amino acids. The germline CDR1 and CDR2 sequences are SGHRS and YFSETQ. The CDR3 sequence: CASSLDGLAGSDTQYF. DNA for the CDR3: TGCGCCAGCAGCTTGGACGGACTAGCGGGGTCAGATACGCAGTATTTT.

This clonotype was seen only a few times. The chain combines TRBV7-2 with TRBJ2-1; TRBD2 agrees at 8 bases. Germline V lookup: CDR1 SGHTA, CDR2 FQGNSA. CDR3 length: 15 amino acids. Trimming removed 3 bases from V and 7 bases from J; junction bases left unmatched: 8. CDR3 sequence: CASSFKRESRNEQFF. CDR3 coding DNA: TGTGCCAGCAGCTTCAAGCGGGAGTCGAGGAATGAGCAGTTCTTC.

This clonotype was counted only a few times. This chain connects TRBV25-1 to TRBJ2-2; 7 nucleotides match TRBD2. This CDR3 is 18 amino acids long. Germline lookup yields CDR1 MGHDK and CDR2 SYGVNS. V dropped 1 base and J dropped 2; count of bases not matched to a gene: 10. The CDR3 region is CASSELGLASGNTGELFF. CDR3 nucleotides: TGTGCCAGCAGTGAATTGGGGTTGGCTAGCGGCAACACCGGGGAGCTGTTTTTT. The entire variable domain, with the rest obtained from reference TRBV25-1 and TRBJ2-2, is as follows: EADIYQTPRYLVIGTGKKITLECSQTMGHDKMYWYQQDPGMELHLIHYSYGVNSTEKGDLSSESTVSRIRTEHFPLTLESARPSHTSQYLCASSELGLASGNTGELFFGEGSRLTVL.

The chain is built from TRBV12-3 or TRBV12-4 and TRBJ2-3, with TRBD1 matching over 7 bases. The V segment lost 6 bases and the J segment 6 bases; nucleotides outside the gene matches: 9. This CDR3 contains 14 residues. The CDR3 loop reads CASRTGKSPDTQYF. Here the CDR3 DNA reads TGTGCCAGCAGGACAGGGAAGAGCCCCGATACGCAGTATTTT.

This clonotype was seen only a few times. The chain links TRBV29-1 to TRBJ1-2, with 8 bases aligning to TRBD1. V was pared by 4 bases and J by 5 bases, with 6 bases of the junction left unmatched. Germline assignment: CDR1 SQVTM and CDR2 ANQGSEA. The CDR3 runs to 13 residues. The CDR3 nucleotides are TGCAGCGTTGCCTCAGGGGGCAGTTATGGCTACACCTTC. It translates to CSVASGGSYGYTF.

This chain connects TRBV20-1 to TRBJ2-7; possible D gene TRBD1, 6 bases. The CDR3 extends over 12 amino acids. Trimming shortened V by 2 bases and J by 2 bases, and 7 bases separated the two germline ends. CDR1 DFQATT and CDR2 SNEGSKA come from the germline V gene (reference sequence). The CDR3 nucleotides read TGCAGTGCTAGACGGGACACCTACGAGCAGTACTTC. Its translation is CSARRDTYEQYF.

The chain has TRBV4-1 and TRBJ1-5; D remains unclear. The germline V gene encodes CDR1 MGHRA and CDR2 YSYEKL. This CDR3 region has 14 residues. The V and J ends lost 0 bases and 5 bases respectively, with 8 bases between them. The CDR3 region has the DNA TGCGCCAGCAGCCAAGATAGAACGGATCAGCCCCAGCATTTT. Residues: CASSQDRTDQPQHF.

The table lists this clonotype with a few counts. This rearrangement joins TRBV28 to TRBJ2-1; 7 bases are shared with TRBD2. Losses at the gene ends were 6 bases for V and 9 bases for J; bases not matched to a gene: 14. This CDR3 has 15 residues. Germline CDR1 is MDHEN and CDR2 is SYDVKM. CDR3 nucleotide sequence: TGTGCCAGCAGGTTGCGGGAGCCCCCTAAAGTTGAGCAGTTCTTC. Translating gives CASRLREPPKVEQFF.

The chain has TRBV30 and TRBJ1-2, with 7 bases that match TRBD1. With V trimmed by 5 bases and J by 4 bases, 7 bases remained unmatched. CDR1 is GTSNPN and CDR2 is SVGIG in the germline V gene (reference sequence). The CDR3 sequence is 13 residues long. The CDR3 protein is CAWATGRSYGYTF. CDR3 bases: TGTGCCTGGGCGACAGGGAGAAGCTATGGCTACACCTTC.

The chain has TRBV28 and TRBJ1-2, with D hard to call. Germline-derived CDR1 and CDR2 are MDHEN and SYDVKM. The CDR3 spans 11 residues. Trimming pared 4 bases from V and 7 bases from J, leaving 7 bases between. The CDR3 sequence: CASSSVGGYTF. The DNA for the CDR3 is TGTGCCAGCAGTTCTGTAGGTGGCTACACCTTC.

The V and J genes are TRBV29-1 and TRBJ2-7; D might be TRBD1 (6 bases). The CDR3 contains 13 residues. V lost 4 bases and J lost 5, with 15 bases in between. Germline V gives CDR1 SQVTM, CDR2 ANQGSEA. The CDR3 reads CSVGDRLFDEQYF. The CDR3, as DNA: TGCAGCGTTGGAGACAGGCTCTTCGACGAGCAGTACTTC.

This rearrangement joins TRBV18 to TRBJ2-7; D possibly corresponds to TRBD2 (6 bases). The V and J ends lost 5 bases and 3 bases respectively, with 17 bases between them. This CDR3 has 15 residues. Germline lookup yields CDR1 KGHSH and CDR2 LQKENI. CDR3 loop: CASSRASVANYEQYF. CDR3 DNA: TGTGCCAGCTCAAGAGCTAGCGTCGCAAACTACGAGCAGTACTTC.

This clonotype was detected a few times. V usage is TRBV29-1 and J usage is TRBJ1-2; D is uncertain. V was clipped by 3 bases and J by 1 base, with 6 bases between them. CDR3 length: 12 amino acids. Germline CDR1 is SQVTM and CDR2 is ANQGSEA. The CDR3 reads CSVDGVNYGYTF. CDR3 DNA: TGCAGCGTTGATGGGGTTAACTATGGCTACACCTTC.

The CDR3 coding sequence is TGTGCCAGCAGCTTAGGGCTCCTTGGGTTCTTC. It encodes CASSLGLLGFF. The genes are TRBV7-9 and TRBJ2-1; D uncertain. The CDR3 runs 11 residues. Germline V gene data show CDR1 as SEHNR and CDR2 as FQNEAQ (reference sequence). The V and J ends lost 1 base and 15 bases respectively, with 10 bases between them.

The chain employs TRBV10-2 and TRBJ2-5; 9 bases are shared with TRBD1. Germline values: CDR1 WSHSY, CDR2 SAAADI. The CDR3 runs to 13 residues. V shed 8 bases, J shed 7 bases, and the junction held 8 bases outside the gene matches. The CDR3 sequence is CASGDRAVGTQYF. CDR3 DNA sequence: TGCGCCAGCGGGGACAGGGCCGTAGGGACCCAGTACTTC.

In DNA, the CDR3 is TGCAGTGCTAGAAGGCCAGACGCCGGCGATGAGCAGTTCTTC. Translation: CSARRPDAGDEQFF. The chain links TRBV20-1 to TRBJ2-1; D unresolved. Trimming removed 2 bases from V and 8 bases from J, with 16 bases in between. The CDR3 length is 14 residues. CDR1 and CDR2 (germline): DFQATT, SNEGSKA (reference sequence).

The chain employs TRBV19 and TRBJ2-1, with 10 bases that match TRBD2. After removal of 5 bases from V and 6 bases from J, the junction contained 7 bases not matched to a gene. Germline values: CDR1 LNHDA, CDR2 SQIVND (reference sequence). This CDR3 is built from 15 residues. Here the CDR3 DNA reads TGTGCCAGTAGTTCAACTAGCGGGATGCCCAATGAGCAGTTCTTC. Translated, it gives CASSSTSGMPNEQFF.

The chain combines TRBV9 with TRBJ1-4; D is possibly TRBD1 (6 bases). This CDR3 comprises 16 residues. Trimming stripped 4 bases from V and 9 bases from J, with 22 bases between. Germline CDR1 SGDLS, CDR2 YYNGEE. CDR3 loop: CASSQEPIPDSKKLFF. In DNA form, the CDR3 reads TGTGCCAGCAGCCAGGAGCCCATCCCGGACAGCAAAAAACTGTTTTTT.

The CDR3: CASSFPDRVKQFF. The DNA for the CDR3 is TGTGCCAGCAGTTTCCCCGACAGGGTAAAGCAGTTCTTC. The chain has TRBV27 and TRBJ2-1, with 7 nucleotides matching TRBD1. V gave up 3 bases and J gave up 11 bases; unmatched junction bases: 7. Germline lookup yields CDR1 MNHEY and CDR2 SMNVEV (reference sequence). The CDR3 extends over 13 amino acids.

The CDR3 is CASSFGTDRGNEKLFF. CDR3 DNA sequence: TGTGCCAGCAGTTTCGGAACCGACAGGGGGAATGAAAAACTGTTTTTT. The chain has TRBV12-3 or TRBV12-4 and TRBJ1-4; 9 bases agree with TRBD1. The CDR3 spans 16 residues. The J segment lost 5 bases and the V segment lost 3 bases, leaving 7 bases of the junction unmatched.

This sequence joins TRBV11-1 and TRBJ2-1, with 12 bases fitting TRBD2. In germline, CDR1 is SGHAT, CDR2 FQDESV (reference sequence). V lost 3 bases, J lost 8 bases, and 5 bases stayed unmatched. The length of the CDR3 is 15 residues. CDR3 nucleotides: TGTGCCAGCAGCTTCCGACTAGCGGGAGTGGATGAGCAGTTCTTC. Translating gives CASSFRLAGVDEQFF.